Following are 8 T cell receptor beta chains from one sample sequenced in a study of cytomegalovirus exposure and HLA in healthy donors. TCRdb's table, derived via immunoSEQ multiplex PCR, lists solely in-frame clones and lacks some. The table records 100,000 to 150,000 clones, 90% to 95% of them present only once. The sample comprised PBMCs. Source of these receptors: a woman aged 18-29 years in good health and CMV-seronegative.

The chain has TRBV19 and TRBJ1-5, with D possibly TRBD1 on 5 matching bases. Per germline, CDR1 LNHDA and CDR2 SQIVND (reference sequence). The CDR3 extends over 18 amino acids. V was cut by 3 bases and J by 3 bases, with 21 bases left in between. The CDR3 DNA reads TGTGCCAGTAGTATGATTGCTAGTGGACAACCCAACAATCAGCCCCAGCATTTT. Its protein is CASSMIASGQPNNQPQHF.

This chain connects TRBV6-5 to TRBJ2-3; a weak D match, TRBD1 (6 bases). Trimming took off 5 bases at V and 3 bases at J, with 12 bases between the two ends. Germline V CDR1 and CDR2: MNHEY, SVGAGI. CDR3 length: 14 amino acids. CDR3 sequence: CASSVPGTTDTQYF. The CDR3 DNA sequence: TGTGCCAGCAGTGTACCCGGGACAACAGATACGCAGTATTTT.

The rearrangement links TRBV5-1 to TRBJ2-2; the D is unclear. The germline gives CDR1 SGHRS, CDR2 YFSETQ. V gave up 7 bases and J gave up 0 bases, with 16 bases separating them. There are 16 residues in the CDR3. The DNA of the CDR3 is TGCGCCAGCCAGACTCATCTGCAGCCGAACACCGGGGAGCTGTTTTTT. This gives the protein CASQTHLQPNTGELFF. The full variable domain, rest sourced from reference TRBV5-1 and TRBJ2-2, is KAGVTQTPRYLIKTRGQQVTLSCSPISGHRSVSWYQQTPGQGLQFLFEYFSETQRNKGNFPGRFSGRQFSNSRSEMNVSTLELGDSALYLCASQTHLQPNTGELFFGEGSRLTVL.

The chain is built from TRBV7-3 and TRBJ2-1, with 8 bases identical to TRBD2. The trim removed 6 bases at V and 3 bases at J, leaving 4 bases unmatched. The CDR3 totals 14 residues. CDR1 SGHTA and CDR2 FQGTGA come from the germline V gene. CDR3 in amino acids: CASSSGTSYNEQFF. CDR3 nucleotides: TGTGCCAGCAGTTCCGGGACTAGCTACAATGAGCAGTTCTTC.

This clone was detected only once. V is TRBV7-5 and J is TRBJ1-4. TRBV7-5 is assigned pseudogene status. The CDR3 has 16 amino acids. CDR3: CVRSLSSRRLLEKLFF. CDR3 in DNA: TGTGTCAGAAGCTTATCCTCCCGTCGACTACTTGAAAAACTGTTTTTT.

The chain carries TRBV5-1 and TRBJ1-2, with 10 bases matching TRBD1. This CDR3 has 18 residues. V lost 0 bases and J lost 2; bases outside the gene matches: 10. Germline CDR1 and CDR2: SGHRS and YFSETQ. The CDR3 sequence is CASSLGTGGIIENYGYTF. The CDR3 coding sequence is TGCGCCAGCAGCTTGGGGACAGGGGGTATTATTGAGAACTATGGCTACACCTTC.

V is TRBV10-1 and J is TRBJ2-2, with D possibly being TRBD1 (6 bases). The CDR3 has 13 residues. V shed 8 bases and J shed 3 bases, with 10 bases lying between them. The V gene's germline CDR1 is WNHNN and CDR2 SYGVQD (reference sequence). The CDR3 is CASQGQDTGELFF. The CDR3 bases are TGCGCCAGCCAGGGGCAGGACACCGGGGAGCTGTTTTTT.

This chain connects TRBV6-5 to TRBJ2-7, with a weak D call TRBD1 (5 bases). The CDR3 sequence is 14 residues long. V lost 6 bases and J lost 3, with 15 bases in between. Germline V CDR1 and CDR2: MNHEY, SVGAGI. The CDR3: CASSQGISIYEQYF. The CDR3 bases are TGTGCCAGCAGCCAGGGCATCAGCATCTACGAGCAGTACTTC.